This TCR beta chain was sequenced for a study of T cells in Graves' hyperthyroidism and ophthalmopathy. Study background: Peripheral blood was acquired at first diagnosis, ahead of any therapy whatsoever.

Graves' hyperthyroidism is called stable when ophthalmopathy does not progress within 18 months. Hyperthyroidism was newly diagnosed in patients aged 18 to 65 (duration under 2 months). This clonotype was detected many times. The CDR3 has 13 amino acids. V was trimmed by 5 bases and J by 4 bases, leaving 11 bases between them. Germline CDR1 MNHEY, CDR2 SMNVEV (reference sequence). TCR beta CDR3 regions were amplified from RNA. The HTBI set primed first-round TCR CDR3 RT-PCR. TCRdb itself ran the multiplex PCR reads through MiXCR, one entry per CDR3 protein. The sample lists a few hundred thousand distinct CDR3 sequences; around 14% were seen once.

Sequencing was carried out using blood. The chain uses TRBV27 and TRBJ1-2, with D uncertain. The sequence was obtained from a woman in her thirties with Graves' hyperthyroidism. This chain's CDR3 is CASSPKGSYGYTF. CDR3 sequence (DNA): TGTGCCAGCAGTCCAAAGGGAAGCTATGGCTACACCTTC.